The sequence of this T cell receptor (beta chain) was determined in a study of CD8+ T cells in alopecia areata. Study results and caveats: While tofacitinib was given, many expanded lesional clones persisted in scalp and blood.

In regard to this clone: Its antigen is currently unknown.

Germline CDR1 SGHDT, CDR2 YYEEEE. V gave up 0 bases and J gave up 2 bases; unmatched junction bases: 0. CDR3 length: 14 amino acids. In each case, RNA was isolated and then reverse transcribed into cDNA as the sequencing template. Assay: immunoSEQ multiplex PCR; the TCRdb copy retains only in-frame clones and omits some. The table lists around 300,000 clones, around three fifths of them singletons. Treatment indicated: oral pan-JAK inhibitor, 5-10 mg twice daily. Peripheral blood, together with lesional scalp punch biopsies, was collected from alopecia areata patients. PBMCs, the starting material, were the source of sorted CD4+ and CD8+ T cells.

The sample consisted of CD4+ T cells sorted from blood, taken between weeks 51 and 52, from a patient treated with tofacitinib. The TCR sequence derives from a human donor with alopecia areata. This sequence joins TRBV5-6 and TRBJ1-2, with 8 bases fitting TRBD1. CDR3 DNA sequence: TGTGCCAGCAGCTTGGGACAGGGGAACTATGGCTACACCTTC. Amino acids: CASSLGQGNYGYTF.